This T cell receptor beta chain was documented in a study of blood T cells in healthy people across ages. Study findings and constraints: Greater diversity and more naive CD4+ cells were seen in long-lived donors than in aged donors.

Germline lookup yields CDR1 SGHTA and CDR2 FQGNSA. There are 18 residues in the CDR3. A word on this clonotype: The antigen is undetermined. Sequence at one end of the junction differs from germline and may be a read error.

Primed by a sample-barcoded 5' primer and a J-beta primer mix, a second PCR proceeded for about 7 to 12 cycles. Tagging of each cDNA molecule was performed by a template-switch adaptor with 12 random nucleotides. TCRdb independently ran MiXCR on the 5' RACE reads; one entry per CDR3 protein. The sample has 650,000 to 700,000 distinct CDR3 sequences; roughly 30% are singletons. Sequenced: blood. This clonotype was obtained from a woman older than 75 in good health. V and J are TRBV7-2 and TRBJ1-5, with TRBD1 identical over 10 bases. The CDR3 sequence is CASSPGTGAQYSSQPQHF. The CDR3 region has the DNA TGTGCCAGCAGCCCCGGGACAGGGGCCCAATATAGCAGTCAGCCCCAGCATTTT.